A selection of T cell receptor beta chains follows, all from one sample in a study of cytomegalovirus exposure and HLA in healthy donors. Clones were sequenced by immunoSEQ multiplex PCR, and TCRdb holds only the in-frame ones, with some missing. The table has some 170,000 clones, about nine tenths seen once; the top ten hold 2% to 3%. Sequences were obtained from PBMCs. The receptors were gathered from a man between 18 and 35 years old in good health and CMV-seropositive. Both conserved end residues are part of each CDR3. Each record gives: clone size, D gene, V gene, J gene, CDR3 DNA, CDR3 protein. A D gene is named only where the DNA matches it firmly. Clone size is stated in some rows and not others, as once, few, many or a class when expanded.

clone_size: NA; d_call: NA; v_call: TRBV27; j_call: TRBJ1-1; cdr3_nt: TGTGCCAGCATGCGGCAACAGGCTACGAACACTGAAGCTTTCTTT; cdr3_aa: CASMRQQATNTEAFF
clone_size: NA; d_call: NA; v_call: TRBV4-3; j_call: TRBJ1-3; cdr3_nt: TGCGCCAGCAGCCAAGAATTAGGAGGAGGACTCTCAGGAAACACCATATATTTT; cdr3_aa: CASSQELGGGLSGNTIYF
clone_size: few; d_call: TRBD2; v_call: TRBV9; j_call: TRBJ2-1; cdr3_nt: TGTGCCAGCAGCTCCCGACTCGCCGGACTAGCGGGGGCCCGTGAGCAGTTCTTC; cdr3_aa: CASSSRLAGLAGAREQFF
clone_size: once; d_call: NA; v_call: TRBV9; j_call: TRBJ1-4; cdr3_nt: TGTGCCAGCAGCGTAGGAGCAGGGGAGAGGTATAGAATCGAAAAACTGTTTTTT; cdr3_aa: CASSVGAGERYRIEKLFF
clone_size: NA; d_call: TRBD1; v_call: TRBV28; j_call: TRBJ2-7; cdr3_nt: TGTGCCAGCATACCGGGACAGTATTCCTACGAGCAGTACTTC; cdr3_aa: CASIPGQYSYEQYF
clone_size: NA; d_call: TRBD2; v_call: TRBV28; j_call: TRBJ2-3; cdr3_nt: TGTGCCAGCAGTTTTTTGCCCAGCGGGATCGCCACAGATACGCAGTATTTT; cdr3_aa: CASSFLPSGIATDTQYF
clone_size: few; d_call: TRBD1; v_call: TRBV11-3; j_call: TRBJ2-3; cdr3_nt: TGTGCCAGCAGCCCCGGGACAGGGGGTCACACAGATACGCAGTATTTT; cdr3_aa: CASSPGTGGHTDTQYF
clone_size: few; d_call: NA; v_call: TRBV7-9; j_call: TRBJ2-7; cdr3_nt: TGTGCCAGCTCCGGGAGCGACCCCTACGAGCAGTACTTC; cdr3_aa: CASSGSDPYEQYF
clone_size: few; d_call: TRBD2; v_call: TRBV6-7; j_call: TRBJ2-3; cdr3_nt: TGTGCCAGCAGTTACTCGTCTAGCGGGGGTGGGGATACGCAGTATTTT; cdr3_aa: CASSYSSSGGGDTQYF
clone_size: NA; d_call: TRBD1; v_call: TRBV19; j_call: TRBJ1-2; cdr3_nt: TGTGCCAGTACTGACGTGACAGGGGGCTCCCTAGGTGGCTACACCTTC; cdr3_aa: CASTDVTGGSLGGYTF
clone_size: few; d_call: TRBD1; v_call: TRBV19; j_call: TRBJ1-2; cdr3_nt: TGTGCCAGTAGTAGGGGACAGGGGGGGTATGGCTACACCTTC; cdr3_aa: CASSRGQGGYGYTF
clone_size: NA; d_call: NA; v_call: TRBV9; j_call: TRBJ2-5; cdr3_nt: TGTGCCAGCAGCGTATACCCCGCTCGAGCGGAGACCCAGTACTTC; cdr3_aa: CASSVYPARAETQYF
clone_size: NA; d_call: TRBD2; v_call: TRBV9; j_call: TRBJ2-5; cdr3_nt: TGTGCCAGCAGCGGCGGGAGGGGGCAAGAGACCCAGTACTTC; cdr3_aa: CASSGGRGQETQYF
clone_size: NA; d_call: NA; v_call: TRBV6-6; j_call: TRBJ2-7; cdr3_nt: TGTGCCAGCAGTTACTCACCAGCGAGAATGCGCTACGAGCAGTACTTC; cdr3_aa: CASSYSPARMRYEQYF
clone_size: NA; d_call: NA; v_call: TRBV4-2; j_call: TRBJ2-3; cdr3_nt: TGTGCCAGCAGCCAACCCCCGCGTTGGTATTTT; cdr3_aa: CASSQPPRWYF
clone_size: once; d_call: TRBD2; v_call: TRBV5-4; j_call: TRBJ2-1; cdr3_nt: TGTGCCAGCAGCTTAGGCACTAGCGGGAGGAATGAGCAGTTCTTC; cdr3_aa: CASSLGTSGRNEQFF
clone_size: NA; d_call: NA; v_call: TRBV7-8; j_call: TRBJ1-5; cdr3_nt: TGTGCCAGCAGCTTAGAGTTGCGGACACCCCAGCATTTT; cdr3_aa: CASSLELRTPQHF
clone_size: few; d_call: TRBD1; v_call: TRBV6-6; j_call: TRBJ1-5; cdr3_nt: TGTGCCAGCAGGACAGGGGGCAATCAGCCCCAGCATTTT; cdr3_aa: CASRTGGNQPQHF
clone_size: NA; d_call: NA; v_call: TRBV25-1; j_call: TRBJ1-3; cdr3_nt: TGTGCCAGCAGAGCCAGAAACACCATATATTTT; cdr3_aa: CASRARNTIYF
clone_size: NA; d_call: NA; v_call: TRBV29-1; j_call: TRBJ1-1; cdr3_nt: TGCAGCGTCTTTGGGCAGGAGGGGATTGAAGCTTTCTTT; cdr3_aa: CSVFGQEGIEAFF
clone_size: few; d_call: TRBD1; v_call: TRBV2; j_call: TRBJ2-7; cdr3_nt: TGTGCCAGCAGGGGGACAGGGTTCCCCCTCGAGCAGTACTTC; cdr3_aa: CASRGTGFPLEQYF
clone_size: NA; d_call: NA; v_call: TRBV18; j_call: TRBJ2-2; cdr3_nt: TGTGCCAGCTCACCGAGCAGGGAGGCGGGAACCGGGGAGCTGTTTTTT; cdr3_aa: CASSPSREAGTGELFF
clone_size: NA; d_call: NA; v_call: TRBV7-9; j_call: TRBJ2-1; cdr3_nt: TGTGCCAGCAGCTTATCGGCGGGCCCCTATAATGAGCAGTTCTTC; cdr3_aa: CASSLSAGPYNEQFF
clone_size: NA; d_call: NA; v_call: TRBV2; j_call: TRBJ1-1; cdr3_nt: TGTGCCAGCAGACAGACAGGGAACACTGAAGCTTTCTTT; cdr3_aa: CASRQTGNTEAFF
clone_size: NA; d_call: TRBD1; v_call: TRBV7-2; j_call: TRBJ1-5; cdr3_nt: TGTGCCAGCAGCTTCGGGACAGGACCCCATCAGCCCCAGCATTTT; cdr3_aa: CASSFGTGPHQPQHF
clone_size: few; d_call: TRBD2; v_call: TRBV27; j_call: TRBJ2-7; cdr3_nt: TGTGCCAGCAGTGTGGGACTAGCGAGCGAGCAGTACTTC; cdr3_aa: CASSVGLASEQYF
clone_size: NA; d_call: TRBD2; v_call: TRBV5-8; j_call: TRBJ2-7; cdr3_nt: TGTGCCAGCAGCAGATACGGACTAGCGGGTGACGAGCAGTACTTC; cdr3_aa: CASSRYGLAGDEQYF
clone_size: NA; d_call: NA; v_call: TRBV11-2; j_call: TRBJ1-2; cdr3_nt: TGTGCCAGCAGCCCCTCGACACCGTTAGCTAACTATGGCTACACCTTC; cdr3_aa: CASSPSTPLANYGYTF
clone_size: NA; d_call: NA; v_call: TRBV29-1; j_call: TRBJ1-1; cdr3_nt: TGCAGCGTTCCCCCCGAGGGGGAGGAAGCTTTCTTT; cdr3_aa: CSVPPEGEEAFF
clone_size: NA; d_call: TRBD1; v_call: TRBV27; j_call: TRBJ2-7; cdr3_nt: TGTGCCAGCAGCCCCCGGGGACAGGGCTACGAGCAGTACTTC; cdr3_aa: CASSPRGQGYEQYF
clone_size: NA; d_call: NA; v_call: TRBV28; j_call: TRBJ1-5; cdr3_nt: TGTGCCAGCCTAGATCTTAGCAATCAGCCCCAGCATTTT; cdr3_aa: CASLDLSNQPQHF
clone_size: NA; d_call: NA; v_call: TRBV2; j_call: TRBJ2-3; cdr3_nt: TGTGCCAGGTCCACAGGTCTTAGCACAGATACGCAGTATTTT; cdr3_aa: CARSTGLSTDTQYF
clone_size: few; d_call: NA; v_call: TRBV13; j_call: TRBJ2-7; cdr3_nt: TGTGCCAGCAGCTTAATGGGGCAGTCCTACGAGCAGTACTTC; cdr3_aa: CASSLMGQSYEQYF
clone_size: NA; d_call: TRBD1; v_call: TRBV27; j_call: TRBJ2-4; cdr3_nt: TGTGCCAGCGCTGGGACAGCACTAGCCAAAAACATTCAGTACTTC; cdr3_aa: CASAGTALAKNIQYF
clone_size: NA; d_call: TRBD2; v_call: TRBV27; j_call: TRBJ2-3; cdr3_nt: TGTGCCAGCAGTTCCAATATACTAGCGGGAGAGACAGATACGCAGTATTTT; cdr3_aa: CASSSNILAGETDTQYF
clone_size: NA; d_call: TRBD2; v_call: TRBV13; j_call: TRBJ2-1; cdr3_nt: TGTGCCAGCAGCCACCCGCGAGGCGGGAGCGGCCACAATGAGCAGTTCTTC; cdr3_aa: CASSHPRGGSGHNEQFF
clone_size: NA; d_call: TRBD2; v_call: TRBV4-1; j_call: TRBJ2-2; cdr3_nt: TGCGCCAGCAGCCAAGGGGGACTAGCGGGAGGGGGGAACACCGGGGAGCTGTTTTTT; cdr3_aa: CASSQGGLAGGGNTGELFF